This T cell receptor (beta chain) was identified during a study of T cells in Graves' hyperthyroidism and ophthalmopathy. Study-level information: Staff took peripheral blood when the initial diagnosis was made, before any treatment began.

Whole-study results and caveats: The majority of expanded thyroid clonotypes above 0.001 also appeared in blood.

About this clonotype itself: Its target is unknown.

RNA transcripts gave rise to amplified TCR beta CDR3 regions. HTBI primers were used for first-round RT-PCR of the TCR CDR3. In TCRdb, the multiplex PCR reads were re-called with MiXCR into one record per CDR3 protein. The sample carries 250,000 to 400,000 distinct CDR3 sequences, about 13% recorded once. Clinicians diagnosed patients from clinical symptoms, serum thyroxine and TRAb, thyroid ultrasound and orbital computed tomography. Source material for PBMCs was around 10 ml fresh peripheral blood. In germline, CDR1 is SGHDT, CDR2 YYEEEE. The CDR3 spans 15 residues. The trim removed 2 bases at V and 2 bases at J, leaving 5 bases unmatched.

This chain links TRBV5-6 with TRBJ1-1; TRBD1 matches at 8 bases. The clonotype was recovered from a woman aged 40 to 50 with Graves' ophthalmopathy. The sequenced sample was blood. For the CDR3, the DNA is TGTGCCAGCAGCTTTGGGGACAGGCTAAACACTGAAGCTTTCTTT. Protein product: CASSFGDRLNTEAFF.